This TCR beta chain was identified during a study of cytomegalovirus exposure and HLA in healthy donors (dated by TCRdb to 2015 to 2018). Describing the broader study: An earlier analysis of about 560 of the donors reported approximately 280 Gb of sequence data and 90 million to 120 million unique TCR beta sequences obtained from some 170 million T cells. Rather than drawing on any new phenotypic data, the later analysis identified candidate immune exposures from TCR beta sequences and the way those sequences occurred across donors. Every discovery cohort repertoire had been produced on one sequencing platform. The aim of the study was to test whether cataloging public T cell receptors could identify signatures of past pathogen exposure. A separate validation cohort of 100 to 150 different subjects was used in addition to the roughly 670-subject first cohort. To predict cytomegalovirus infection status, the study combined high-throughput TCR immunosequencing, statistical association of individual TCRs with disease status, and machine learning. Among around 400 genotyped donors of the cohort, an average of approximately 240,000 unique TCR beta nucleotide sequences were sequenced per donor, roughly 20% of them non-productive. Of the 350 to 450 genotyped donors, 75% to 85% were placed in the genetic ancestry cluster associated with self-reported Caucasian donors. Approximately 300 gigabases of sequencing data and about 92 million unique TCR sequences made up an early release that covered about 640 HLA-typed donors. An earlier analysis of fewer than 750 of the donors used high-throughput TCR beta sequencing to judge whether each TCR beta V gene segment behaved as functional or pseudogenic. The number of donors typed differed by locus, with 629-630 for A, B, C, DRB1 and DQB1, around 520 for DQA1, approximately 570 for DPA1, and some 450 for DPB1. The study profiled the T cell repertoires of under 850 subjects by immunosequencing and related them to cytomegalovirus serostatus. Roughly five DR-DQ haplotypes were handled as single units for association and clustering because linkage in the cohort was strong. Donor age, sex, ethnicity and CMV serostatus were compiled together with the repertoire data. To study patterns of TCR occurrence, a later analysis re-analyzed previously published TCR beta repertoires from around 700 donors and added high-resolution HLA genotyping. Class I and class II HLA loci were covered by the typing at four-digit resolution. A later genetic analysis took genome-wide SNP genotypes for about 60% of the roughly 670 donors and used that subset as a discovery cohort.

The cohort was made up of about 670 healthy bone marrow donors. At the time of sampling, every cohort member was nominally healthy, though immune exposures that went unrecorded were likely present. The donor was CMV seropositive and was included in the group of 300 or so seropositive cohort members. Every donor gave a peripheral blood sample, and the peripheral blood mononuclear cells from that sample were used for TCR beta sequencing. The Qiagen DNeasy Blood Extraction Kit was used to extract genomic DNA from the blood cell samples. Library preparation employed the immunoSEQ multiplex PCR assay. The multiplex PCR relied on a mix of 60 forward primers for TCR Vbeta segments and 13 reverse primers for TCR Jbeta segments. The CDR3 region of rearranged TCR beta genes was amplified from genomic DNA with a multiplex PCR assay. The Illumina HiSeq System was used to sequence the amplified TCR beta libraries as 87-base-pair reads. Under the source paper's analysis protocol: In a later analysis, tens of millions of unique TCR beta chains were counted across the 690 or so repertoires, and roughly 10 million of these chains were shared by at least two donors. Raw reads were error-corrected and collapsed into unique sequences by a nearest-neighbor algorithm in which closely related sequences were merged to remove PCR and sequencing errors. To assign V, D and J gene segments, CDR3 sequences were aligned to IMGT reference sequences. For a sequence to be retained, at least a six-nucleotide match to both a V gene segment and a J gene segment was required. A rearrangement counted as productive if the CDR3 had no stop codons and remained in frame with V and J, and every other rearrangement counted as non-productive. Following IMGT convention, CDR3 was defined as the stretch from the second conserved V-encoded cysteine up to the conserved J-encoded phenylalanine. The earlier analysis of about 570 of the donors excluded any sequence lacking an unambiguous match to a single V gene segment. In an earlier analysis of 500 to 750 of the donors, V segments were called functional above 56.7% productive rearrangements and were called segregating when the between-donor standard deviation exceeded 5%. A statistical classification framework was built for diagnosing cytomegalovirus status from the catalog of TCR beta chain sequences. In a later analysis, V and J genes were assigned by comparing TCR nucleotide sequences against IMGT/GENE-DB human TR gene sequences. A later analysis assigned CDR3 sequences and most-parsimonious VDJ recombination scenarios with the TCRdist pipeline. In a later analysis, each TCR beta chain was defined by its CDR3 amino acid sequence together with its V-gene family, and reads without a unique V-gene family were excluded. In a later analysis, 450 to 600 highly shared, low-generation-probability nucleotide sequences were removed to address suspected cross-contamination and a sequencing artifact. In a later analysis, a clonal expansion index for each public chain was calculated from normalized within-repertoire ranks of inferred template counts. A later analysis computed generation probabilities with a VDJ recombination model fitted to out-of-frame rearrangements, and checked the results against IGoR. In a later analysis, hypergeometric tests were used to score TCR-TCR, TCR-HLA and TCR-CMV co-occurrence, with a repertoire-size bias correction applied to TCR pairs. In a later analysis, false discovery rates were estimated by permuting HLA or CMV assignments 20 times. A later analysis grouped co-occurring TCRs with DBSCAN, adding TCRdist sequence similarity when clustering within HLA-allele-positive subsets. For co-occurrence clustering, repertoires with fewer than 30,000 or more than 120,000 public chains were excluded, along with several repertoires with anomalous nucleotide sharing. TCRdb mirrors the immuneACCESS table, restricted to in-frame sequences. Some clones are absent from its copies; in checked studies, under half trace to an unresolved V gene, and the reason for the others is unknown. D and trimming were read from the DNA, whereas the V and J calls and clone size are those reported in that table. For this sample the table gives over 65,000 clones, of which under 70% were detected only once. Around 6.9% of the sample is in the top ten clones.

About this clone itself: Its antigen target is currently unknown. It has no much larger one-base neighbor in the sample; base qualities were not kept.

Overall study results and their limits: Linkage disequilibrium might explain the correlated functional status among segregating V segments, but an unknown experimental factor could not be ruled out. The sequencing pipeline was judged likely to have produced a cluster of highly shared sequence variants as a technical artifact. Compared with equally common non-associated chains, HLA-associated TCR beta chains in a later analysis were more clonally expanded and had lower generation probabilities. A further reported finding was that TCR beta sequences accurately predicted the HLA-A and HLA-B alleles for most subjects in the first cohort. Cytomegalovirus status was reported to be diagnosed by the classifier with high specificity and sensitivity in both the original and validation cohorts. Three of the identified cytomegalovirus-associated TCR beta chains were confirmed in vitro to be specific for cytomegalovirus antigens. The only immune exposure information available for the cohort was CMV serostatus. Only TCR beta chains were sequenced in this cohort, and the absence of alpha or paired-chain data limited detectable features. A later analysis found that most CMV-associated TCR beta chains appeared HLA-restricted, with HLA associations seemingly driven largely by CMV exposure. In an earlier analysis of some 500 of the donors, most TCR beta V segments appeared in productive rearrangements about 87% or about 30% of the time, broadly matching IMGT annotations. In a later analysis, TCR association rates were found to vary across HLA loci, with the most associated TCRs seen for DRB1 alleles and the fewest for HLA-C alleles. When HLA alleles, especially DR and DQ, strongly co-occurred, TCR associations were difficult to assign to individual alleles. An association between a missense DCLRE1C variant and V-gene and J-gene trimming of TCR beta chains was found in a later genetic analysis and replicated in an independent cohort. Presence/absence analyses assumed roughly uniform sequencing depth across donors, an assumption that may not hold. Across donors, most TCR sequences were observed very rarely, whereas some public TCRs were present in many individuals. A later analysis associated around 16,000 TCR beta sequences with specific HLA alleles at a false discovery rate of 0.05. Because counts were too low, around 17 rarely observed V segments, including chromosome 9 orphons, were left out of the earlier analysis of roughly 600 of the donors. A later analysis reported that several top co-occurrence clusters appeared linked to parvovirus B19, influenza, CMV and Epstein-Barr virus. HLA typing was unavailable for some donors at each locus, so association tests used only the typed subset. According to a later genetic analysis, donors in an Asian-associated ancestry cluster had fewer N-insertions in productive TCRs than the approximately 710-donor mean. The authors suggested that the approach could potentially be generalized to other disease states and immunological phenotypes. In the study, about 150 TCR beta chains were listed as associated with cytomegalovirus.

The clonotype originates from a woman aged 50 to 60 in good health and CMV-seropositive. The sample was PBMCs.

The DNA is TGCAGCGTTCGGTTGGGGGCGCGGAGTAATCAGCCCCAGCATTTT. Translated, it gives CSVRLGARSNQPQHF. The V and J segments used are TRBV29-1 and TRBJ1-5; the D segment could be TRBD1, given 6 matching bases. CDR1 and CDR2 are read off the germline V gene as SQVTM and ANQGSEA. The V end loses 5 bases and the J end loses 4 bases, and a stretch of 18 bases separates them. The CDR3 holds 15 amino acids from the cysteine to the phenylalanine. Kept here is only the CDR3 DNA, which spans 45 bases and is read in frame from base 1.